One TCR beta chain is described in this entry. CDR3 size: 13 residues. Trimming shortened V by 1 base and J by 7 bases, and 10 bases separated the two germline ends. From germline, CDR1 is MNHEY and CDR2 SMNVEV (reference sequence). These data originate in a study of T cells in Graves' hyperthyroidism and ophthalmopathy. TCR beta CDR3 sequences were amplified from RNA transcripts. The study used the HTBI primer set for a first-round RT-PCR of the TCR CDR3. TCRdb re-derived calls from the multiplex PCR reads in MiXCR, one entry per CDR3 protein. The profile shows about 720,000 distinct CDR3 sequences, roughly 15% of them singletons.

The receptor's source is a man aged 18 to 30 with Graves' hyperthyroidism. Input material: blood. J is TRBJ1-1 and V is TRBV27; D is uncertain. The CDR3 loop is CASSLWAESEAFF. The CDR3 DNA reads as TGTGCCAGCAGTTTATGGGCAGAAAGTGAAGCTTTCTTT.